This TCR beta chain stems from a study of cytomegalovirus exposure and HLA in healthy donors. The PCR made use of 60 Vbeta and 13 Jbeta primers. Only in-frame clones appear in the TCRdb table, and some are missing; sequencing was by immunoSEQ multiplex PCR. The sample holds 170,000 or so clones, over 60% seen once. Comments on this clone: Its antigen is currently unknown.

The study, taken as a whole, reports: It was assumed in the presence/absence analyses that sequencing depth was roughly uniform across donors.

CDR1 is SEHNR and CDR2 is FQNEAQ in the germline V gene (reference sequence). CDR3 size: 15 residues. V lost 5 bases to trimming and J lost 11 bases; unmatched junction nucleotides: 14. This chain links TRBV7-9 with TRBJ2-1; 8 bases fit TRBD2. Sequenced: PBMCs. The sequence was obtained from a man in his forties or fifties in good health and CMV-seronegative. The CDR3 nucleotides are TGTGCCAGCAGCGCCGACCCTCTCAGCGGGGGCAAGCAGTTCTTC. Translating it yields CASSADPLSGGKQFF. Variable domain in full (rest from reference TRBV7-9 and TRBJ2-1): DTGVSQNPRHKITKRGQNVTFRCDPISEHNRLYWYRQTLGQGPEFLTYFQNEAQLEKSRLLSDRFSAERPKGSFSTLEIQRTEQGDSAMYLCASSADPLSGGKQFFGPGTRLTVL.